Sequencing of this T cell receptor beta chain was carried out in a study of long-term antiretroviral therapy in people with HIV. Study summary: The earliest specimens came about a decade ahead of the 2015 immediate-ART recommendation. Study-level results: Information pertaining to ART adherence, viral resistance or therapeutic modifications was not obtained.

Germline loops: CDR1 SQVTM, CDR2 ANQGSEA. The CDR3 is 13 amino acids. V lost 4 bases to trimming and J lost 5 bases, with 14 bases between them. Samples were assayed with immunoSEQ v3.0 at survey level. Assay used: immunoSEQ multiplex PCR; TCRdb lists only in-frame clones, some missing. Found here are about 22,000 clones, around four fifths of them singletons; the top ten hold 9% to 15%. No fewer than two post-ART and no fewer than one pre-ART PBMC samples existed for each donor. Details on this clone: Its specificity is unknown.

This specimen consisted of unsorted PBMCs, obtained 1.6 years after starting antiretroviral therapy. This receptor was identified in a man in his forties or fifties with HIV. The chain employs TRBV29-1 and TRBJ1-1; a weak D match, TRBD1 (5 bases). CDR3 loop: CSVGRGMLTEAFF. CDR3 bases: TGCAGCGTTGGCCGGGGGATGCTGACTGAAGCTTTCTTT.